The T cell receptor beta chain described here comes from a study of cytomegalovirus exposure and HLA in healthy donors. On the study more broadly: Within an early data release were approximately 85 million unique TCRs drawn from HLA-typed donors. General study points: Based on reports, TCR beta sequences accurately predicted HLA-A and HLA-B alleles for most subjects. A few chains tied to CMV proved CMV antigen-specific in vitro.

PCR involved 60 Vbeta and 13 Jbeta primers. Some clones are missing from TCRdb's copy, which holds only in-frame ones; the method was immunoSEQ multiplex PCR. The sample carries fewer than 250,000 clones, 76% recorded once. Germline-derived CDR1 and CDR2 are SGHTA and FQGNSA. V gave up 5 bases and J gave up 4 bases, with 11 bases separating them. The length of the CDR3 is 13 residues. Comment on this clone: Its antigen remains unidentified.

The sequenced material came from PBMCs. The chain combines TRBV7-2 with TRBJ1-2, with D possibly matching TRBD1 (6 bases). The clonotype originates from a man aged 18-30 years in good health and CMV-seronegative. CDR3 residues: CASSLQGFYGYTF. The DNA of the CDR3 is TGTGCCAGCAGCCTACAGGGTTTCTATGGCTACACCTTC.